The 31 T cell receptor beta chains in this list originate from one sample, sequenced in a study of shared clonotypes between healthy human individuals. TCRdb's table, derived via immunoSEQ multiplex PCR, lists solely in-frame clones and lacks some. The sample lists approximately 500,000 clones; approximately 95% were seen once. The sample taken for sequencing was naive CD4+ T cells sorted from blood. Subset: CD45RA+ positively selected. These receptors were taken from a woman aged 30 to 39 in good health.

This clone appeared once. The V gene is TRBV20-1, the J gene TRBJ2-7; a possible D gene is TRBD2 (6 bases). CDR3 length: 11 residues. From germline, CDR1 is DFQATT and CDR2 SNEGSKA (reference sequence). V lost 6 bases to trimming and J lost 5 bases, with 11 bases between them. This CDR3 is CSAWGGDEQYF. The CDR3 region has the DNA TGCAGTGCCTGGGGAGGCGACGAGCAGTACTTC.

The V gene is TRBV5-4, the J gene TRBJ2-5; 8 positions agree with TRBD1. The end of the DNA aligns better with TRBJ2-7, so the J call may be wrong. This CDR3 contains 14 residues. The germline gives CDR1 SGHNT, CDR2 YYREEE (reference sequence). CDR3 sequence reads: CASSYGQGTIEQYF. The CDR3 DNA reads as TGTGCCAGCAGCTACGGACAGGGTACTATCGAGCAGTACTTC.

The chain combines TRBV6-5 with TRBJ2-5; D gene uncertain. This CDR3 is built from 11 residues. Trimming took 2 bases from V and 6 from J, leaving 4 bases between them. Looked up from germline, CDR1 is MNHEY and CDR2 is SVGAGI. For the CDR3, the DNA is TGTGCCAGCAGTTACATGAAGACCCAGTACTTC. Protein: CASSYMKTQYF.

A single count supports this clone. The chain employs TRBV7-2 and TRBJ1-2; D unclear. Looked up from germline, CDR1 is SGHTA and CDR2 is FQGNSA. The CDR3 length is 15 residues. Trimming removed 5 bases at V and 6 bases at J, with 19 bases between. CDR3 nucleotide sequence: TGTGCCAGCAGCCCGCCACTAGCGCTAATAGATGGCTACACCTTC. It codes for CASSPPLALIDGYTF.

In DNA, the CDR3 is TGTGCCAGCAGTACATATAGAGCGGGAGGGACCCACATTCAGTACTTC. This encodes CASSTYRAGGTHIQYF. The chain is built from TRBV28 and TRBJ2-4, with TRBD2 matching 10 bases. The CDR3 runs 16 residues. J gave up 8 bases and V 5 bases, and 12 bases lay outside the gene matches. From germline, CDR1 is MDHEN and CDR2 SYDVKM.

The CDR3 sequence: CASSLPLAGTTDTQYF. The CDR3 DNA reads as TGTGCCAGCAGTTTACCTCTAGCGGGGACCACAGATACGCAGTATTTT. V usage is TRBV28 and J usage is TRBJ2-3; 9 bases fit TRBD2. Germline V CDR1 and CDR2: MDHEN, SYDVKM. After removal of 2 bases from V and 2 bases from J, the junction contained 5 bases not matched to a gene. CDR3 length: 16 residues.

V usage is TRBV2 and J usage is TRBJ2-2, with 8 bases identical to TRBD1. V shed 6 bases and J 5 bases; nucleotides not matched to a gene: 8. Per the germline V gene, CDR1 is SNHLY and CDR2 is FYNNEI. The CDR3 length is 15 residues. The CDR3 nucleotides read TGTGCCAGCAGGGTGACAGGGGTAGGGACCGGGGAGCTGTTTTTT. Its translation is CASRVTGVGTGELFF.

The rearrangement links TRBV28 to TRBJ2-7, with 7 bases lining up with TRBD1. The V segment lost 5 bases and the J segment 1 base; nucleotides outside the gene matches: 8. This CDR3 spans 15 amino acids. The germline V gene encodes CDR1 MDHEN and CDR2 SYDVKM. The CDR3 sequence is CASSPGTVRSYEQYF. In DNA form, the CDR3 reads TGTGCCAGCAGTCCTGGGACAGTAAGGTCCTACGAGCAGTACTTC. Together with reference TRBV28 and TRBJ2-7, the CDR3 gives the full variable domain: DVKVTQSSRYLVKRTGEKVFLECVQDMDHENMFWYRQDPGLGLRLIYFSYDVKMKEKGDIPEGYSVSREKKERFSLILESASTNQTSMYLCASSPGTVRSYEQYFGPGTRLTVT.

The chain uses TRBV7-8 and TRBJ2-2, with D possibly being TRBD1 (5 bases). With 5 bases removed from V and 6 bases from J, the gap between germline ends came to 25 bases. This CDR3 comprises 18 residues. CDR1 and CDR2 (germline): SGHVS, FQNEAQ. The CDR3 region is CASSQWPTRVGNAGELFF. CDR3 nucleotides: TGTGCCAGCAGCCAGTGGCCGACCAGGGTCGGAAACGCCGGGGAGCTGTTTTTT.

The CDR3 DNA reads as TGCGCCAGCAGCTTGAGAACCGACGGTGAAGCTTTCTTT. Translating gives CASSLRTDGEAFF. J is TRBJ1-1 and V is TRBV5-1; D is undetermined. There are 13 residues in the CDR3. Germline V lookup: CDR1 SGHRS, CDR2 YFSETQ. Trimming cost V 1 base and J 7 bases, with 11 bases left between them. Variable domain in full (rest from reference TRBV5-1 and TRBJ1-1): KAGVTQTPRYLIKTRGQQVTLSCSPISGHRSVSWYQQTPGQGLQFLFEYFSETQRNKGNFPGRFSGRQFSNSRSEMNVSTLELGDSALYLCASSLRTDGEAFFGQGTRLTVV.

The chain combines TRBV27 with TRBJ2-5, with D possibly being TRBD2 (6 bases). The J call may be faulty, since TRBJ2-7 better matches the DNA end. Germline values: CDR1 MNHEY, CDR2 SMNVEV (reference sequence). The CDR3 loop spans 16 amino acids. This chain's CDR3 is CASSLGRLGNSYEQYF. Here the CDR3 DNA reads TGTGCCAGCAGTTTGGGGAGACTAGGGAACTCCTACGAGCAGTACTTC.

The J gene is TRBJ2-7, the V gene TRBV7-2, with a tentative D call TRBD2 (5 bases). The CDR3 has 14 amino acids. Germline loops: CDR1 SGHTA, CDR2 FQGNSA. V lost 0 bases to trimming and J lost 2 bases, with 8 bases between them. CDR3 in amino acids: CASSLAGDPYEQYF. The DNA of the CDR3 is TGTGCCAGCAGCTTAGCGGGAGACCCCTACGAGCAGTACTTC. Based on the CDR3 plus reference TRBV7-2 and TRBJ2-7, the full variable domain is GAGVSQSPSNKVTEKGKDVELRCDPISGHTALYWYRQSLGQGLEFLIYFQGNSAPDKSGLPSDRFSAERTGGSVSTLTIQRTQQEDSAVYLCASSLAGDPYEQYFGPGTRLTVT.

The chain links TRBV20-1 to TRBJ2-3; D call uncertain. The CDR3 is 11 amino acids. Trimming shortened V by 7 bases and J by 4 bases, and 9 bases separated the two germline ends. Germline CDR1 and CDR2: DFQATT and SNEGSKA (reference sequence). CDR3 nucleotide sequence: TGCAGTGTACCTACCGCAGATACGCAGTATTTT. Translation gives CSVPTADTQYF.

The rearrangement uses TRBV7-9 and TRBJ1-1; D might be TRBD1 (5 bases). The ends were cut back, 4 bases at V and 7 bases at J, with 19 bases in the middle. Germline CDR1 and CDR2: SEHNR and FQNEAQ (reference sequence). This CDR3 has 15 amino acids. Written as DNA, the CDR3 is TGTGCCAGCAGCTCCCAAGTAAGAGGGACGATTGAAGCTTTCTTT. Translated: CASSSQVRGTIEAFF.

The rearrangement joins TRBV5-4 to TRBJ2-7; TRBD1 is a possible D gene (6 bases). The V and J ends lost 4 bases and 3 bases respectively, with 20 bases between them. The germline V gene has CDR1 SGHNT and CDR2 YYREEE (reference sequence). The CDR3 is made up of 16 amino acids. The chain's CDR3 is CASSPIPGQGYYEQYF. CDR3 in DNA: TGTGCCAGCAGCCCTATCCCGGGGCAGGGGTACTACGAGCAGTACTTC.

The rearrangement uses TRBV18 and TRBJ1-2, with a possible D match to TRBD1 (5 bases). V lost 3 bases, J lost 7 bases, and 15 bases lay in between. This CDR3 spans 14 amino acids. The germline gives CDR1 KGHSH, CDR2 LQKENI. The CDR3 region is CASSPDTHPSGYTF. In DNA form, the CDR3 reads TGTGCCAGCTCACCGGACACGCACCCTTCTGGCTACACCTTC.

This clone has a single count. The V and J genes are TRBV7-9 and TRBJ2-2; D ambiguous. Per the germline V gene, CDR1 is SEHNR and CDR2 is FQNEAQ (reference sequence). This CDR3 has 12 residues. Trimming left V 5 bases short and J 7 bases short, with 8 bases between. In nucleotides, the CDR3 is TGTGCCAGCAGCAGCCTTGACGGGGAGCTGTTTTTT. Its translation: CASSSLDGELFF.

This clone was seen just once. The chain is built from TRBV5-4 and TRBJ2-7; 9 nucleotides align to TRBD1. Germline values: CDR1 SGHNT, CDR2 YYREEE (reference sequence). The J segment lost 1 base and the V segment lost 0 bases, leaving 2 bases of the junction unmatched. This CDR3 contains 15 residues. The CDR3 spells CASSLVGQGSYEQYF. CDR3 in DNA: TGTGCCAGCAGCTTGGTTGGACAGGGGTCCTACGAGCAGTACTTC.

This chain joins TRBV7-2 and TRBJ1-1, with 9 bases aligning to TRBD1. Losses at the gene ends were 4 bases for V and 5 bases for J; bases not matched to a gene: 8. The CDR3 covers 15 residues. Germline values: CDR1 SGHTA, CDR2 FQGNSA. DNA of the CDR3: TGTGCCAGCAGCTCCGGGACAGGGACGGGGACTGAAGCTTTCTTT. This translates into CASSSGTGTGTEAFF.

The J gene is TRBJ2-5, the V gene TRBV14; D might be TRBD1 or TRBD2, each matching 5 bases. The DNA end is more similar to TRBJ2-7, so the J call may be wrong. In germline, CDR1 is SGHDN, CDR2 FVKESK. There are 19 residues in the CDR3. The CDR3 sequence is CASSQAAFRSKGSSYEQYF. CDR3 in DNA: TGTGCCAGCAGCCAAGCCGCGTTTCGTAGCAAGGGGAGCTCCTACGAGCAGTACTTC.

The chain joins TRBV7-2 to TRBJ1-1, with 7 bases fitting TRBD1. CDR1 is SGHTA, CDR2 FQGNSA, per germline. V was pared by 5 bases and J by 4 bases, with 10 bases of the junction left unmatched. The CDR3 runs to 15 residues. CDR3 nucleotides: TGTGCCAGCAGCCAGAATACAGGGGTATCCACTGAAGCTTTCTTT. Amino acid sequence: CASSQNTGVSTEAFF.

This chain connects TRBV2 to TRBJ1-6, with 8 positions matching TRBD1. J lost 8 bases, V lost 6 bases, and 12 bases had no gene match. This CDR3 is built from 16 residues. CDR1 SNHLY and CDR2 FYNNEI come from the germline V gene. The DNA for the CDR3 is TGTGCCAGCAGGACCCGGCGGACAGGGTTCGATTCACCCCTCCACTTT. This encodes CASRTRRTGFDSPLHF.

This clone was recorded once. CDR3 sequence reads: CASSSTRGRSYNEQFF. CDR3 DNA sequence: TGTGCCAGCAGCTCCACAAGAGGGCGCTCCTACAATGAGCAGTTCTTC. The chain is built from TRBV7-9 and TRBJ2-1; D is possibly TRBD2 (5 bases). This CDR3 is built from 16 residues. The V gene's germline CDR1 is SEHNR and CDR2 FQNEAQ (reference sequence). The V end was cut by 4 bases, the J end by 0 bases, with 13 bases between.

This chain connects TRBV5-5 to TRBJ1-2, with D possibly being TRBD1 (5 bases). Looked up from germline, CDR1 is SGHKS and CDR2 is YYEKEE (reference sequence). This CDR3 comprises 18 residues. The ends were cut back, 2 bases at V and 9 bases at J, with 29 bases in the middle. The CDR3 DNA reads TGTGCCAGCAGCTTTGGTGTTGATAGTCGGGGGAGGGACTCCCGCTACACCTTC. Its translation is CASSFGVDSRGRDSRYTF. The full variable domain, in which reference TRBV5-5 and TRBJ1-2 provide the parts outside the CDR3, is DAGVTQSPTHLIKTRGQQVTLRCSPISGHKSVSWYQQVLGQGPQFIFQYYEKEERGRGNFPDRFSARQFPNYSSELNVNALLLGDSALYLCASSFGVDSRGRDSRYTFGSGTRLTVV.

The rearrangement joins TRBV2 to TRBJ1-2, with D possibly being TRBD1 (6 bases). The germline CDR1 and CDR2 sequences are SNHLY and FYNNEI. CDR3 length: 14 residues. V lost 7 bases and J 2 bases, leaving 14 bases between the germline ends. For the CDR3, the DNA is TGTGCCAGCAAACCAGGGGCTGGAAACTATGGCTACACCTTC. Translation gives CASKPGAGNYGYTF.

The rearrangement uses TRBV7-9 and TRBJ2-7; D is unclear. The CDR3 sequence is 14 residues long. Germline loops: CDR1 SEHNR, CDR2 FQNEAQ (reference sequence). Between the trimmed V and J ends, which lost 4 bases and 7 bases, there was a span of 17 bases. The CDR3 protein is CASSSRVPLPEQYF. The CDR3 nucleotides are TGTGCCAGCAGCTCACGGGTTCCGCTGCCAGAGCAGTACTTC.

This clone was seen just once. The CDR3 coding sequence is TGTGCCAGCAGTTTCGGGCTAGCGGCTTACGAGCAGTACTTC. It translates to CASSFGLAAYEQYF. The chain joins TRBV28 to TRBJ2-7; 7 bases align to TRBD2. Looked up from germline, CDR1 is MDHEN and CDR2 is SYDVKM. With V trimmed by 3 bases and J by 4 bases, 6 bases remained unmatched. The CDR3 sequence is 14 residues long.

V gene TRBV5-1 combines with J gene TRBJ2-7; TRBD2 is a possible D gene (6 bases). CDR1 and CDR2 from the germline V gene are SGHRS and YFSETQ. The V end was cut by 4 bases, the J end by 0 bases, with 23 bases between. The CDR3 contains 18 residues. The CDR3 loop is CASSQTRLVPSSSYEQYF. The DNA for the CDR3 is TGCGCCAGCAGCCAGACTCGACTAGTCCCCTCTAGCTCCTACGAGCAGTACTTC.

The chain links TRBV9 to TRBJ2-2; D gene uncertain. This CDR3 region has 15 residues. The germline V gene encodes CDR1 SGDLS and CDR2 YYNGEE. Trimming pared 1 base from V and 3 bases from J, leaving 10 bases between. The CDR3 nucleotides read TGTGCCAGCAGCGTACAGAATAGCCACACCGGGGAGCTGTTTTTT. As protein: CASSVQNSHTGELFF.

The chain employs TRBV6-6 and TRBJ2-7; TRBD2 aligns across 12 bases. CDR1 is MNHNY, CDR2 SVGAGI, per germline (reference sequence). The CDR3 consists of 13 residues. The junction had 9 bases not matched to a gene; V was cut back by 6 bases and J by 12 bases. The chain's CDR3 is CASRLGLAGLWYF. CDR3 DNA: TGTGCCAGCAGGTTGGGACTAGCGGGTTTGTGGTACTTC.

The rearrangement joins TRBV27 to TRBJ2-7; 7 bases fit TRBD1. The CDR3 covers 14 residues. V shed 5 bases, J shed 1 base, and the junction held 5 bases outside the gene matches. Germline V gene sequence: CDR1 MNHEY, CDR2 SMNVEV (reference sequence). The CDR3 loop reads CASSLGTVSYEQYF. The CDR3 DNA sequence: TGTGCCAGCAGTCTCGGGACAGTTTCCTACGAGCAGTACTTC.